This TCR beta chain is drawn from a study of tumor and adjacent non-tumor tissue in lung cancer. The length of the CDR3 is 16 residues. Turning to this clonotype: An end of the junction does not agree with germline; a read error may underlie this.

Three rounds of nested PCR, following a modified ARM-PCR protocol, produced the TCRbeta library. In TCRdb, the multiplex PCR reads were re-called with MiXCR into one record per CDR3 protein. The sample has fewer than 130,000 distinct CDR3 sequences, about 87% seen once. RNA was extracted from bulk tissue without any cell sorting. The sequenced sample was lung tumor tissue. The clonotype originates from an older man with non-small cell lung cancer. V is TRBV12-3 or TRBV12-4 and J is TRBJ2-2; 9 positions match TRBD2. DNA for the CDR3: TGTGGCAGCACTCTCGCGGGGGGGCAGAACACCGGGGAGCTGTTTTTT. Translation: CGSTLAGGQNTGELFF.